This T cell receptor (beta chain) was sequenced for a study of CD8 T cells in ankylosing spondylitis (dated 2017 in TCRdb). For context, the study as a whole: The study set out to find disease-linked TCR variants by profiling T cell receptor beta repertoires in ankylosing spondylitis patients and healthy donors. The whole study cohort included 85 to 120 healthy donors and over 20 ankylosing spondylitis patients. Peripheral blood samples were taken, and synovial fluid was additionally collected from ankylosing spondylitis patients.

About this clonotype: Its antigen is not yet known. The input lacks base qualities; no much larger clone sits a single base away.

Study-level results and caveats: A CD8+ phenotype was shown by the disease-linked clones, which were found at relatively low frequencies in peripheral blood. Blood from ankylosing spondylitis patients appeared to be characterized by a TCR beta motif made up of under ten highly homologous amino acid variants. Some TCR beta motif variants had previously been reported in synovial fluid and blood of reactive arthritis patients, which suggested common disease-initiation mechanisms. The disease-linked clones were reported as significantly enriched in matched synovial fluid samples from ankylosing spondylitis patients.

For sequencing, an Illumina HiSeq 2500 was employed. Quantitative 5'-RACE with molecular barcodes was used to prepare TCR beta libraries. Per the source publication's procedure: To identify disease-linked TCR variants, a new computational method was used, one built on a probabilistic model of VDJ rearrangement. TCRdb took the public reads, trimmed them with fastp at Q25, ran MiXCR for clone calling and kept in-frame beta chains. Under each unique CDR3 protein, matching rows form one entry showing the most common genes and DNA. TCRdb, not the original authors, processed these V and J calls. For this sample the table gives fewer than 180,000 distinct CDR3 sequences, of which approximately 48% were detected only once. The ten largest clones represent 13% to 15% of the sample. Synovial fluid samples were matched to blood samples from the same ankylosing spondylitis patients. The source is a male donor with ankylosing spondylitis. What was sequenced was synovial fluid, either unsorted or a sorted T cell fraction (not recorded which).

The CDR3 reads as follows: CASSLGTSLLSYEQYF. The nucleotides read TGCGCCAGCAGCTTGGGGACTAGTCTGCTGTCATACGAGCAGTACTTC. This sequence uses TRBV5-1 and TRBJ2-7; 7 middle bases align to TRBD2. The germline V gene yields SGHRS for CDR1 and YFSETQ for CDR2. The CDR3 holds 16 amino acids from the cysteine to the phenylalanine. Just the 48-base CDR3 DNA is kept, in frame starting at base 1. V lost 0 bases and J lost 4 bases, and the count of bases not matched to a germline gene is 10.